One sample yielded the 28 T cell receptor beta chains listed below, sequenced in a study of OX40 agonist ivuxolimab in advanced cancers. TCRdb keeps only in-frame clones here, not all; method: immunoSEQ multiplex PCR. The table includes about 50,000 clones, about 81% detected once. The sample was CD4+ or CD8+ T cells sorted from blood, taken in a trial of the OX40 agonist ivuxolimab. These receptors were collected from an adult with an advanced solid tumor such as melanoma, head and neck, liver or kidney cancer.

The rearrangement links TRBV5-6 to TRBJ1-6; D may be TRBD1 (6 bases). The germline CDR1 and CDR2 sequences are SGHDT and YYEEEE. The CDR3 loop spans 17 amino acids. The V end was cut by 4 bases, the J end by 0 bases, with 14 bases between. CDR3 sequence reads: CASSGPTGSSYNSPLHF. The CDR3 DNA is TGTGCCAGCAGCGGACCCACAGGGAGCTCCTATAATTCACCCCTCCACTTT. The variable domain in full, completed from reference TRBV5-6 and TRBJ1-6, reads DAGVTQSPTHLIKTRGQQVTLRCSPKSGHDTVSWYQQALGQGPQFIFQYYEEEERQRGNFPDRFSGHQFPNYSSELNVNALLLGDSALYLCASSGPTGSSYNSPLHFGNGTRLTVT.

The CDR3 DNA follows: TGCGCCAGCAGCTTTCTACCTTTCCCGGGACAGGGGCCGAGCTCCTACAATGAGCAGTTCTTC. Encoded protein: CASSFLPFPGQGPSSYNEQFF. The chain combines TRBV5-1 with TRBJ2-1, with 10 nucleotides matching TRBD1. The CDR3 has 21 residues. V gave up 2 bases and J gave up 0 bases; unmatched junction bases: 17. Germline V lookup: CDR1 SGHRS, CDR2 YFSETQ.

CDR3: CAWRGANDSPLHF. In DNA form, the CDR3 reads TGTGCCTGGAGGGGGGCTAATGATTCACCCCTCCACTTT. V and J are TRBV30 and TRBJ1-6; TRBD1 might be the D (6 bases). The germline gives CDR1 GTSNPN, CDR2 SVGIG (reference sequence). V lost 3 bases and J 8 bases, leaving 11 bases between the germline ends. The CDR3 spans 13 residues. The variable domain in full, completed from reference TRBV30 and TRBJ1-6, reads SQTIHQWPATLVQPVGSPLSLECTVEGTSNPNLYWYRQAAGRGLQLLFYSVGIGQISSEVPQNLSASRPQDRQFILSSKKLLLSDSGFYLCAWRGANDSPLHFGNGTRLTVT.

The chain uses TRBV27 and TRBJ2-3; 7 nucleotides line up with TRBD2. The germline gives CDR1 MNHEY, CDR2 SMNVEV (reference sequence). CDR3 length equals 16 residues. V shed 6 bases and J 3 bases; nucleotides not matched to a gene: 12. The DNA of the CDR3 is TGTGCCAGCAGCTTTCTAGCGGTAAGCGGTACAGATACGCAGTATTTT. Protein: CASSFLAVSGTDTQYF.

V and J are TRBV6-1 and TRBJ2-7, with 14 bases lining up with TRBD2. The CDR3 spans 13 residues. V dropped 8 bases and J dropped 6; count of bases not matched to a gene: 3. The germline V gene encodes CDR1 MNHNS and CDR2 SASEGT. The CDR3 DNA reads TGTGCCAGCGGGACTAGCGGGAGTAGCGAGCAGTACTTC. Translation gives CASGTSGSSEQYF.

The CDR3: CASRSRRTYNEQFF. The CDR3 DNA sequence: TGTGCCAGCAGGTCCAGGCGGACCTACAATGAGCAGTTCTTC. The chain has TRBV2 and TRBJ2-1; D is ambiguous. CDR1 and CDR2 from the germline V gene are SNHLY and FYNNEI. V lost 6 bases to trimming and J lost 2 bases, with 11 bases between them. The CDR3 covers 14 residues.

This chain uses TRBV6-6 with TRBJ2-5, with 8 bases lining up with TRBD1. This CDR3 region has 13 residues. Germline CDR1 reads MNHNY; CDR2 reads SVGAGI (reference sequence). Losses at the gene ends were 5 bases for V and 4 bases for J; bases not matched to a gene: 3. The CDR3 DNA sequence: TGTGCCAGCAGTCGCGACAGGGGAGAGACCCAGTACTTC. This sequence encodes CASSRDRGETQYF.

The rearrangement joins TRBV9 to TRBJ1-5; 7 bases agree with TRBD1. J gave up 4 bases and V 0 bases, and 4 bases lay outside the gene matches. Germline lookup yields CDR1 SGDLS and CDR2 YYNGEE. This CDR3 region has 15 residues. The CDR3 protein is CASSVGTGGNQPQHF. For the CDR3, the DNA is TGTGCCAGCAGCGTAGGGACAGGTGGTAATCAGCCCCAGCATTTT.

V is TRBV7-2 and J is TRBJ1-2; D gene uncertain. Germline loops: CDR1 SGHTA, CDR2 FQGNSA. The CDR3 has 14 residues. V lost 1 base, J lost 4 bases, and 10 bases lay in between. The CDR3 DNA reads TGTGCCAGCAGCTTAGTAGGACTGACCTATGGCTACACCTTC. It encodes CASSLVGLTYGYTF.

The chain combines TRBV29-1 with TRBJ1-1; D is uncertain. Germline CDR1 and CDR2: SQVTM and ANQGSEA. The CDR3 loop spans 12 amino acids. The V and J ends lost 4 bases and 0 bases respectively, with 6 bases between them. For the CDR3, the DNA is TGCAGCGTTGTTCTTCTGAACACTGAAGCTTTCTTT. It codes for CSVVLLNTEAFF.

A few counts support this clone. V is TRBV29-1 and J is TRBJ2-7; a possible D gene is TRBD1 (5 bases). There are 11 residues in the CDR3. Deletions cut 3 bases from V and 6 bases from J, with 9 bases between. Germline V gene data show CDR1 as SQVTM and CDR2 as ANQGSEA. The CDR3 loop reads CSVDRVGEQYF. CDR3 coding DNA: TGCAGCGTTGACAGGGTGGGCGAGCAGTACTTC.

V usage is TRBV19 and J usage is TRBJ2-7; D might be TRBD2 (6 bases). The length of the CDR3 is 15 residues. Looked up from germline, CDR1 is LNHDA and CDR2 is SQIVND (reference sequence). Trimming took 1 base from V and 0 from J, leaving 10 bases between them. The CDR3 nucleotides read TGTGCCAGTAGTATAGTTCCGCGGGACTCCTACGAGCAGTACTTC. The encoded protein is CASSIVPRDSYEQYF.

The J gene is TRBJ2-7, the V gene TRBV6-5; D is ambiguous. From germline, CDR1 is MNHEY and CDR2 SVGAGI. The CDR3 is 15 amino acids. V was clipped by 0 bases and J by 3 bases, with 12 bases between them. The CDR3 bases are TGTGCCAGCAGTTACTCTCCCAATCTCTACTACGAGCAGTACTTC. It is translated as CASSYSPNLYYEQYF.

Here the CDR3 reads CASSPTRDTDTQYF. CDR3 in DNA: TGTGCCAGCAGCCCCACCAGGGACACAGATACGCAGTATTTT. J is TRBJ2-3 and V is TRBV5-5, with D perhaps matching TRBD1 (5 bases). V lost 4 bases, J lost 2 bases, and 11 bases lay in between. CDR1 SGHKS and CDR2 YYEKEE come from the germline V gene (reference sequence). The CDR3 covers 14 residues.

The V call is TRBV6-5, the J call TRBJ2-7, with 10 bases lining up with TRBD1. The CDR3 consists of 15 residues. With 0 bases clipped from V and 2 bases from J, the junction kept 1 base outside the gene matches. Germline loops: CDR1 MNHEY, CDR2 SVGAGI. The CDR3 spells CASSYSTGGAYEQYF. CDR3 nucleotides: TGTGCCAGCAGTTACTCGACAGGGGGCGCCTACGAGCAGTACTTC.

V gene TRBV5-8 combines with J gene TRBJ1-1; possible D gene TRBD1, 5 bases. Trimming pared 4 bases from V and 4 bases from J, leaving 14 bases between. CDR1 SGHTS and CDR2 YDEGEE come from the germline V gene. The CDR3 runs to 14 residues. CDR3: CASSRPDSATEAFF. The CDR3 nucleotides are TGTGCCAGCAGCCGCCCCGACAGTGCCACTGAAGCTTTCTTT.

The rearrangement uses TRBV19 and TRBJ1-1; D is uncertain. Germline CDR1 reads LNHDA; CDR2 reads SQIVND (reference sequence). V gave up 5 bases and J gave up 1 base, with 11 bases separating them. CDR3 length: 14 residues. Here the CDR3 reads CASSSQRGNTEAFF. In DNA form, the CDR3 reads TGTGCCAGTAGTTCGCAGCGGGGGAACACTGAAGCTTTCTTT.

The chain joins TRBV2 to TRBJ2-2; 8 positions match TRBD2. V gave up 7 bases and J gave up 3 bases; unmatched junction bases: 7. Per germline, CDR1 SNHLY and CDR2 FYNNEI. The CDR3 sequence is 15 residues long. CDR3 sequence reads: CASTSTSVDTGELFF. In nucleotides, the CDR3 is TGTGCCAGCACCTCGACTAGCGTAGACACCGGGGAGCTGTTTTTT.

The chain carries TRBV6-6 and TRBJ2-7; possible D gene TRBD1, 5 bases. Looked up from germline, CDR1 is MNHNY and CDR2 is SVGAGI (reference sequence). The CDR3 totals 12 residues. With 6 bases removed from V and 2 bases from J, the gap between germline ends came to 8 bases. This CDR3 is CASSSTAYEQYF. For the CDR3, the DNA is TGTGCCAGCAGCTCGACAGCCTACGAGCAGTACTTC.

V is TRBV7-8 and J is TRBJ1-5; D possibly corresponds to TRBD1 (6 bases). Germline V gene sequence: CDR1 SGHVS, CDR2 FQNEAQ. V gave up 5 bases and J gave up 2 bases, with 16 bases separating them. The CDR3 consists of 16 residues. This chain's CDR3 is CASSPRTGSRNQPQHF. DNA for the CDR3: TGTGCCAGCAGCCCCCGCACAGGGTCGCGCAATCAGCCCCAGCATTTT.

J is TRBJ2-1 and V is TRBV18; D not resolved. CDR1 KGHSH and CDR2 LQKENI come from the germline V gene. V lost 5 bases and J lost 2, with 7 bases in between. The CDR3 totals 13 residues. CDR3 loop: CASSLGAYNEQFF. Written as DNA, the CDR3 is TGTGCCAGCTCATTAGGAGCCTACAATGAGCAGTTCTTC.

The chain recombines TRBV5-1 with TRBJ2-1, with 8 bases matching TRBD1. The CDR3 has 14 residues. Trimming took 7 bases from V and 8 from J; bases not matched to a gene: 11. CDR1 and CDR2 (germline): SGHRS, YFSETQ. The DNA for the CDR3 is TGCGCCAGCGGCGAGAACAGGGGGAAGGATGAGCAGTTCTTC. Its protein is CASGENRGKDEQFF.

V gene TRBV5-6 combines with J gene TRBJ2-5; the match to TRBD2 covers 15 bases. CDR3 length: 18 residues. V was pared by 4 bases and J by 4 bases, with 11 bases of the junction left unmatched. The germline CDR1 and CDR2 sequences are SGHDT and YYEEEE. The DNA for the CDR3 is TGTGCCAGCAGCCGTGATCTGACGGGACTAGCGGGAGGAGAGACCCAGTACTTC. Translated, it gives CASSRDLTGLAGGETQYF.

The J gene is TRBJ1-3, the V gene TRBV5-5; maybe TRBD1 (5 bases). Germline CDR1 SGHKS, CDR2 YYEKEE (reference sequence). Deletions cut 4 bases from V and 0 bases from J, with 20 bases between. The CDR3 length is 18 residues. The CDR3: CASSPLGVHLSSGNTIYF. CDR3 in DNA: TGTGCCAGCAGCCCCCTGGGGGTCCACCTGAGCTCTGGAAACACCATATATTTT.

This chain connects TRBV5-1 to TRBJ2-7; D remains ambiguous. CDR1 is SGHRS, CDR2 YFSETQ, per germline. The CDR3 totals 16 residues. V lost 4 bases and J 0 bases, leaving 17 bases between the germline ends. In nucleotides, the CDR3 is TGCGCCAGCAGCCCGACCTTCCAAGGAGCCTCCTACGAGCAGTACTTC. Translated: CASSPTFQGASYEQYF. Together with reference TRBV5-1 and TRBJ2-7, the CDR3 gives the full variable domain: KAGVTQTPRYLIKTRGQQVTLSCSPISGHRSVSWYQQTPGQGLQFLFEYFSETQRNKGNFPGRFSGRQFSNSRSEMNVSTLELGDSALYLCASSPTFQGASYEQYFGPGTRLTVT.

This clone is classed as medium-sized. The chain couples TRBV5-1 to TRBJ2-2; D unclear. Trimming shortened V by 1 base and J by 2 bases, and 12 bases separated the two germline ends. The CDR3 has 16 amino acids. Germline CDR1 and CDR2: SGHRS and YFSETQ. As DNA, the CDR3 is TGCGCCAGCAGCTTGAATATCGGGCCCAACACCGGGGAGCTGTTTTTT. It encodes CASSLNIGPNTGELFF.

This sequence joins TRBV5-8 and TRBJ2-7; the match to TRBD1 covers 9 bases. V lost 3 bases, J lost 5 bases, and 6 bases stayed unmatched. Looked up from germline, CDR1 is SGHTS and CDR2 is YDEGEE. The CDR3 length is 14 residues. The DNA of the CDR3 is TGTGCCAGCAGCTCTACAGGGGGCCTCGACGAGCAGTACTTC. This sequence encodes CASSSTGGLDEQYF.

This sequence joins TRBV5-6 and TRBJ2-7; 10 positions agree with TRBD2. After removal of 0 bases from V and 7 bases from J, the junction contained 4 bases not matched to a gene. Germline CDR1 reads SGHDT; CDR2 reads YYEEEE. CDR3 length: 14 residues. The CDR3 loop reads CASSLGLAGGEQYF. DNA for the CDR3: TGTGCCAGCAGCTTGGGACTAGCGGGCGGAGAGCAGTACTTC.